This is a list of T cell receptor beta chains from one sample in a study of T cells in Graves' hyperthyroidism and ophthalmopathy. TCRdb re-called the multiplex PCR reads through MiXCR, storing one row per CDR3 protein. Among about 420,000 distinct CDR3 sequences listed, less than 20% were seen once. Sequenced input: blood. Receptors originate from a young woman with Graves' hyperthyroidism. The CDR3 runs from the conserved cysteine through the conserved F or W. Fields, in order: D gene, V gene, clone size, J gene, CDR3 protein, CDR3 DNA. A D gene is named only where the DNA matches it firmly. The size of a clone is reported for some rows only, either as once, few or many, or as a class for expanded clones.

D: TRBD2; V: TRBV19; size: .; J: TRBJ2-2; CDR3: CASRGLAGGPGELFF; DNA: TGTGCCAGTAGAGGACTAGCGGGAGGGCCCGGGGAGCTGTTTTTT
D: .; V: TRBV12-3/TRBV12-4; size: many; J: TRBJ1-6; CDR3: CASSPGGNSPLHF; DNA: TGTGCCAGTTCCCCAGGAGGAAATTCACCCCTCCACTTT
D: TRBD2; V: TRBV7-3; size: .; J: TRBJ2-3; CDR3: CASRPGLAGRTDTQYF; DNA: TGTGCCAGCAGACCCGGACTAGCGGGGCGCACAGATACGCAGTATTTT
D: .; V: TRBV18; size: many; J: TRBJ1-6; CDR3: CASSPTGSVESPLHF; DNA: TGTGCCAGCTCACCTACCGGGTCTGTAGAATCACCCCTCCACTTT
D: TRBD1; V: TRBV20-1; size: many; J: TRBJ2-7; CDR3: CSARRGQGTYEQYF; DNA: TGCAGTGCTAGGAGGGGACAGGGAACCTACGAGCAGTACTTC
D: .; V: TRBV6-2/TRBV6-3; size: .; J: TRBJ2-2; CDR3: CASSRYGDAGELFF; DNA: TGTGCCAGCAGTCGCTATGGGGATGCCGGGGAGCTGTTTTTT
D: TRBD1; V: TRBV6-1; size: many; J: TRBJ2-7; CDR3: CASSWDRERYEQYF; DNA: TGTGCCAGCAGTTGGGACAGGGAAAGGTACGAGCAGTACTTC
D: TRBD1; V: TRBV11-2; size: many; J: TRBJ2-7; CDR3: CASSRRDRRTYEQYF; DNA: TGTGCCAGCAGCCGCCGGGACAGGCGCACCTACGAGCAGTACTTC
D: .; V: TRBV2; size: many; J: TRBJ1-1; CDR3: CASSPRGGRTEAFF; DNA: TGTGCCAGCAGTCCACGGGGGGGCCGGACTGAAGCTTTCTTT
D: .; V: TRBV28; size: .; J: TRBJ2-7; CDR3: CASSSAPVSYEQYF; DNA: TGTGCCAGCAGTTCTGCACCCGTCTCCTACGAGCAGTACTTC
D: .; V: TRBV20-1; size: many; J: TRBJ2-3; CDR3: CSARPGTAWDTQYF; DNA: TGCAGTGCTCGCCCCGGGACGGCGTGGGATACGCAGTATTTT
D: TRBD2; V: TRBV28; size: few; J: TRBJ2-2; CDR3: CASKGGRETGELFF; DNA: TGTGCCAGCAAGGGCGGGAGAGAAACCGGGGAGCTGTTTTTT
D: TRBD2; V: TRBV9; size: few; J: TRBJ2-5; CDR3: CASSPAGGIGETQYF; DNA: TGTGCCAGCAGCCCAGCGGGGGGTATCGGGGAGACCCAGTACTTC
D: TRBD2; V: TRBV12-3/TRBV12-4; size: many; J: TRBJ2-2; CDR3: CASSTRTSSNTGELFF; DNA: TGTGCCAGCAGTACCCGGACTAGCTCAAACACCGGGGAGCTGTTTTTT
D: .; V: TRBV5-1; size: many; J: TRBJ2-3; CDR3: CASSLVISDTQYF; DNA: TGCGCCAGCAGCTTGGTGATTTCAGATACGCAGTATTTT
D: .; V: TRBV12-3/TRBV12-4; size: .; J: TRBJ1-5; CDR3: CASSLEARQPQHF; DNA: TGTGCCAGCAGTTTAGAAGCCCGTCAGCCCCAGCATTTT
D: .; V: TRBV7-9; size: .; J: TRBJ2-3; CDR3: CASLRVGSGGADTQYF; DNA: TGTGCCAGCCTTCGTGTCGGCTCCGGAGGCGCAGATACGCAGTATTTT
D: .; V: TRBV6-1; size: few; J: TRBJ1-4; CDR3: CASSNRQAGGTNEKLFF; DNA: TGTGCCAGCAGTAATCGACAGGCGGGGGGTACTAATGAAAAACTGTTTTTT
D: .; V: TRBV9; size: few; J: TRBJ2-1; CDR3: CASSVGRASYNEQFF; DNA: TGTGCCAGCAGCGTAGGACGGGCCTCCTACAATGAGCAGTTCTTC
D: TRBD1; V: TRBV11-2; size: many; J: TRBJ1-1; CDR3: CASSLGRGGRMNTEAFF; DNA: TGTGCCAGCAGCTTAGGCAGGGGGGGCCGTATGAACACTGAAGCTTTCTTT
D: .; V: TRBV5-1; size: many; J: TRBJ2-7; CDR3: CASSLEGLGEQYF; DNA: TGCGCCAGCAGCTTGGAGGGTTTAGGCGAGCAGTACTTC
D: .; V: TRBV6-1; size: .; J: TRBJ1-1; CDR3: CATLWSAGADEAFF; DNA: TGTGCCACCCTGTGGTCCGCGGGGGCGGATGAAGCTTTCTTT
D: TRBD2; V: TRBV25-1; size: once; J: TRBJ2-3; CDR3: CASSEFIGLAETSTDTQYF; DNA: TGTGCCAGCAGTGAATTCATCGGACTAGCGGAAACTAGCACAGATACGCAGTATTTT
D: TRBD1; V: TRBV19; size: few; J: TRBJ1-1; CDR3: CASSPGDSSSRRAFF; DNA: TGTGCCAGTAGTCCAGGGGACAGTTCGTCCCGCCGGGCTTTCTTT
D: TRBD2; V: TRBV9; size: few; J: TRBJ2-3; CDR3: CASSVDTSGGLSDTQYF; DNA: TGTGCCAGCAGCGTTGATACTAGCGGGGGGCTGTCAGATACGCAGTATTTT
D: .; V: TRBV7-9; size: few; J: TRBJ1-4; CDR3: CASSIFATNEKLFF; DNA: TGTGCCAGCAGCATATTTGCAACTAATGAAAAACTGTTTTTT
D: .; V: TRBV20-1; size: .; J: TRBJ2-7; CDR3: CSAEASYEQYF; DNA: TGCAGTGCAGAAGCCAGCTACGAGCAGTACTTC
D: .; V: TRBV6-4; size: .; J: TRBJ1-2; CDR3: CASSYLAPANLGYTF; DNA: TGTGCCAGCAGTTACTTGGCCCCGGCCAATCTGGGCTACACCTTC
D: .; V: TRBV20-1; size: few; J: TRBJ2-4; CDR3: CSAPGGMGTKNIQYF; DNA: TGCAGTGCTCCCGGAGGGATGGGAACCAAAAACATTCAGTACTTC
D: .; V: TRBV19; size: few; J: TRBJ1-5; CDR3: CASSTRGDSNQPQHF; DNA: TGTGCCAGTAGTACCCGGGGGGATAGCAATCAGCCCCAGCATTTT
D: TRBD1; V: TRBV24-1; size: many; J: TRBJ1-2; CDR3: CATSDPGQNYGYTF; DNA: TGTGCCACCAGTGACCCGGGACAGAACTATGGCTACACCTTC
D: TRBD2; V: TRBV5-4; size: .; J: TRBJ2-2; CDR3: CASSLGTRTGELFF; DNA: TGTGCCAGCAGCTTGGGGACTAGGACCGGGGAGCTGTTTTTT
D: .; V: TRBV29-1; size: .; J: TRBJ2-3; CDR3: CSVVFPTSTDTQYF; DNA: TGCAGCGTTGTCTTCCCTACTAGCACAGATACGCAGTATTTT
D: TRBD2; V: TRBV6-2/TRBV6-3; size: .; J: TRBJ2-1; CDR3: CASSYRVGGPGYNEQFF; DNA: TGTGCCAGCAGTTACCGGGTGGGAGGGCCGGGTTATAATGAGCAGTTCTTC
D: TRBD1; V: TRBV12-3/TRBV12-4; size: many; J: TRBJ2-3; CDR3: CASSLGQRTDTQYF; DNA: TGTGCCAGCAGTTTGGGACAGCGCACAGATACGCAGTATTTT
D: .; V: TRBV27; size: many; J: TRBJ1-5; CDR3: CASSLLGPNQPQHF; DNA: TGTGCCAGCAGTTTACTAGGGCCTAATCAGCCCCAGCATTTT
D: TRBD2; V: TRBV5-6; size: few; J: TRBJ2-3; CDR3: CASSLWILGLAGGPGTQYF; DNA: TGTGCCAGCAGCTTGTGGATCTTGGGACTAGCGGGGGGGCCAGGTACGCAGTATTTT
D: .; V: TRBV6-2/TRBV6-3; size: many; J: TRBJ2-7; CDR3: CASSTPPQGRHEQYF; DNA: TGTGCCAGCAGTACCCCCCCCCAGGGGAGACACGAGCAGTACTTC
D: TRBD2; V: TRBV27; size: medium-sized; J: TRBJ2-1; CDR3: CASSSPLVLAGYNEQFF; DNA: TGTGCCAGCAGTTCCCCCCTAGTGCTAGCGGGTTACAATGAGCAGTTCTTC
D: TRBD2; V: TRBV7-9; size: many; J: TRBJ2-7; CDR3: CASSLALAGGLSYEQYF; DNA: TGTGCCAGCAGCTTAGCTCTAGCGGGAGGCCTTTCCTACGAGCAGTACTTC
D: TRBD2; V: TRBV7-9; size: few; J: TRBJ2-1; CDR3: CASSPAGEPYNEQFF; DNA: TGTGCCAGCAGCCCTGCGGGAGAGCCCTACAATGAGCAGTTCTTC
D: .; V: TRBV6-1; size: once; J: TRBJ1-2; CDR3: CASRAPTNYGYTF; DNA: TGTGCCAGCAGGGCCCCCACTAACTATGGCTACACCTTC
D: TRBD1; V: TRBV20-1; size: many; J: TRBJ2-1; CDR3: CSARVPTQGASDEQFF; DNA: TGCAGTGCTAGAGTCCCTACGCAGGGGGCGAGCGATGAGCAGTTCTTC
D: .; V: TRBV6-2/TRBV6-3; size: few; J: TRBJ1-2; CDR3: CASSYPGRRGHYGCTF; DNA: TGTGCCAGCAGTTACCCCGGCCGGAGAGGGCACTATGGCTGCACCTTC
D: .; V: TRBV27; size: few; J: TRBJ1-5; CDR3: CASSLSGTAQPQHF; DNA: TGTGCCAGCAGTTTATCAGGGACGGCTCAGCCCCAGCATTTT
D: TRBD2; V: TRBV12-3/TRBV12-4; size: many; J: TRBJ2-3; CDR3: CASSSLAGASTDTQYF; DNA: TGTGCCAGCAGTTCCCTAGCGGGGGCGAGCACAGATACGCAGTATTTT
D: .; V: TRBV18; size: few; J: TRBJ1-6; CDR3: CASSPPGPEDSPLHF; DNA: TGTGCCAGCTCACCTCCAGGCCCGGAAGATTCACCCCTCCACTTT
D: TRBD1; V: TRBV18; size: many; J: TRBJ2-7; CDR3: CASSPGQGGEQYF; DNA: TGTGCCAGCTCACCAGGACAGGGAGGCGAGCAGTACTTC
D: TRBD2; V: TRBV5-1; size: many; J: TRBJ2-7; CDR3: CASSLGPSASGGEYF; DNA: TGCGCCAGCAGCTTGGGCCCCAGCGCTAGCGGGGGAGAGTACTTC
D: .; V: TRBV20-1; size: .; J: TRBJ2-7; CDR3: CSARGITYEQYF; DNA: TGCAGTGCTAGGGGGATTACCTACGAGCAGTACTTC
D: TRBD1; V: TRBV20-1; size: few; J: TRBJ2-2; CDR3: CSARDFTGGSNTGELFF; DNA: TGCAGTGCTAGAGATTTCACAGGGGGGTCGAACACCGGGGAGCTGTTTTTT
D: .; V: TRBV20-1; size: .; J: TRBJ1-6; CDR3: CSARGRTHQGPSSPLHF; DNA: TGCAGTGCTAGAGGACGAACCCACCAGGGACCAAGCTCACCCCTCCACTTT
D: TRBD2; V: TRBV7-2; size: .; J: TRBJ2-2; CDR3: CASSFLQLAGETGELFF; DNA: TGTGCCAGCAGCTTCCTTCAACTAGCGGGAGAAACCGGGGAGCTGTTTTTT
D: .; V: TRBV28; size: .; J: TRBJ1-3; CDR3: CASSFTGGGNTIYF; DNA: TGTGCCAGCAGTTTTACGGGTGGTGGAAACACCATATATTTT
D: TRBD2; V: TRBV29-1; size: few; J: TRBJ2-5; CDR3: CSVAGSGLGFQETQYF; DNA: TGCAGCGTTGCCGGGTCGGGACTAGGATTCCAAGAGACCCAGTACTTC
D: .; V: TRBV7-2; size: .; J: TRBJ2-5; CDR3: CASSLDRTNIMYQETQYF; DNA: TGTGCCAGCAGCTTAGACCGGACTAACATCATGTACCAAGAGACCCAGTACTTC
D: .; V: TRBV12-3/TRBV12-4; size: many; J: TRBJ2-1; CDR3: CATSGPNNEQFF; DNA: TGTGCCACCTCGGGACCGAACAATGAGCAGTTCTTC
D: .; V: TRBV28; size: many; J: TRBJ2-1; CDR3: CASSLQDIGGDNEQFF; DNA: TGTGCCAGCAGTTTACAGGACATCGGAGGGGACAATGAGCAGTTCTTC
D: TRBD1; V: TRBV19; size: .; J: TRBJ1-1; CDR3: CASSNRGDTEAFF; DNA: TGTGCCAGTTCAAACAGGGGTGACACTGAAGCTTTCTTT
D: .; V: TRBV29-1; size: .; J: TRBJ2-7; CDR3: CSVDEGSYEQYF; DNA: TGCAGCGTTGACGAGGGCTCCTACGAGCAGTACTTC